These 20 T cell receptor beta chains originate from one sample sequenced in a study of blood T cell repertoires in COVID-19 (TCRdb year 2020). Library preparation employed the immunoSEQ multiplex PCR assay. TCRdb obtained this table from immuneACCESS and retained in-frame rearrangements with V and J assigned. These tables miss some clones; where compared with another copy, unresolved V genes account for less than half of the shortfall, and the remainder is unexplained. In all, the sample holds some 160,000 clones, and 84% of those were seen once. The ten largest clones add up to about 2.7% of the sample. Sequencing was carried out using peripheral blood. The source is a woman aged 80 or older with COVID-19, enrolled during active disease.

This clone has just one count. This chain links TRBV28 with TRBJ2-7; D is unclear. CDR1 and CDR2 from the germline V gene are MDHEN and SYDVKM. The V gene lost 3 bases and the J gene lost 2 bases, with 17 bases spanning the gap. This CDR3 region has 16 residues. DNA of the CDR3: TGTGCCAGCAGTTTTTCCATCCGAGACACAACCTACGAGCAGTACTTC. This encodes CASSFSIRDTTYEQYF. The full variable domain, in which reference TRBV28 and TRBJ2-7 provide the parts outside the CDR3, is DVKVTQSSRYLVKRTGEKVFLECVQDMDHENMFWYRQDPGLGLRLIYFSYDVKMKEKGDIPEGYSVSREKKERFSLILESASTNQTSMYLCASSFSIRDTTYEQYFGPGTRLTVT.

Only one count was recorded for this clone. The chain is built from TRBV5-1 and TRBJ2-5, with a tentative D call TRBD1 (6 bases). Trimming pared 0 bases from V and 2 bases from J, leaving 11 bases between. CDR3 length: 15 residues. Germline loops: CDR1 SGHRS, CDR2 YFSETQ. CDR3 coding DNA: TGCGCCAGCAGCTTGGGCCTCAGGGGTCAAGAGACCCAGTACTTC. Amino acid sequence: CASSLGLRGQETQYF.

The V call is TRBV30, the J call TRBJ2-7; TRBD2 is a possible D gene (7 bases). Germline lookup yields CDR1 GTSNPN and CDR2 SVGIG (reference sequence). V lost 3 bases and J lost 4, with 10 bases in between. The CDR3 runs to 12 residues. CDR3 DNA: TGTGCCTGGAGGGGGGGGGCTTACGAGCAGTACTTC. Protein: CAWRGGAYEQYF.

The chain combines TRBV21-1 with TRBJ2-3; the table's D gene call, TRBD1, was not cross checked with the DNA. TRBV21-1 constitutes a pseudogene. The CDR3 loop spans 17 amino acids. Here the CDR3 DNA reads TGTGCCAGCAGCAAAGTTTTCCGGGACAGAGGCACAGATACGCAGTATTTT. Translation: CASSKVFRDRGTDTQYF.

The V call is TRBV2, the J call TRBJ1-5; 7 bases agree with TRBD1. The CDR3 length is 16 residues. Unmatched junction bases numbered 12, after V lost 4 bases and J lost 6 bases. Per the germline V gene, CDR1 is SNHLY and CDR2 is FYNNEI. CDR3 in amino acids: CASSGRDRVSGQPQHF. The CDR3 DNA is TGTGCCAGCAGTGGTAGAGACAGGGTCTCGGGTCAGCCCCAGCATTTT.

This chain links TRBV6-5 with TRBJ2-7; possible D gene TRBD2, 5 bases. The CDR3 has 14 residues. The V and J ends lost 8 bases and 2 bases respectively, with 16 bases between them. CDR1 MNHEY and CDR2 SVGAGI come from the germline V gene. Written as DNA, the CDR3 is TGTGCCAGCGTTTCTCCGGACGGGGCCTACGAGCAGTACTTC. Translated, it gives CASVSPDGAYEQYF.

The V and J genes are TRBV24-1 and TRBJ1-5, with D maybe TRBD1 (5 bases). The germline V gene encodes CDR1 KGHDR and CDR2 SFDVKD. The CDR3 has 13 amino acids. V was trimmed by 7 bases and J by 6 bases, leaving 12 bases between them. CDR3 sequence (DNA): TGTGCCACCAGCAGGGAGGCCGGTCAGCCCCAGCATTTT. Amino acid sequence: CATSREAGQPQHF.

This chain links TRBV2 with TRBJ2-7; TRBD1 aligns across 8 bases. In germline, CDR1 is SNHLY, CDR2 FYNNEI. Losses at the gene ends were 6 bases for V and 5 bases for J; bases not matched to a gene: 12. This CDR3 has 15 amino acids. The CDR3 DNA reads TGTGCCAGCAGAGGACAGGGTTTGGCTCGGGACGAGCAGTACTTC. Translated: CASRGQGLARDEQYF.

V usage is TRBV4-3 and J usage is TRBJ1-4, with D possibly matching TRBD1 (5 bases). Trimming stripped 8 bases from V and 4 bases from J, with 11 bases between. The CDR3 sequence is 13 residues long. CDR1 and CDR2 (germline): LGHNA, YSLEER. The CDR3 loop reads CASARGFNEKLFF. Written as DNA, the CDR3 is TGCGCCAGCGCTCGGGGGTTTAATGAAAAACTGTTTTTT.

The chain combines TRBV4-2 with TRBJ2-1; no clear D gene. CDR1 LGHNA and CDR2 YNFKEQ come from the germline V gene. CDR3 length: 15 residues. Trimming took 0 bases from V and 2 from J, leaving 8 bases between them. The chain's CDR3 is CASSQDGGTYNEQFF. The DNA of the CDR3 is TGTGCCAGCAGCCAAGATGGCGGAACCTACAATGAGCAGTTCTTC.

This clone has more than one count but fewer than ten. The chain is built from TRBV24-1 and TRBJ2-2, with TRBD1 matching over 8 bases. CDR1 and CDR2 (germline): KGHDR, SFDVKD. V lost 7 bases, J lost 4 bases, and 1 base stayed unmatched. The CDR3 runs to 13 residues. As DNA, the CDR3 is TGTGCCACCAGAACAGGGGGCACCGGGGAGCTGTTTTTT. This translates into CATRTGGTGELFF.

The V gene is TRBV7-2, the J gene TRBJ1-2; D is uncertain. Trimming shortened V by 5 bases and J by 2 bases, and 15 bases separated the two germline ends. CDR1 and CDR2 (germline): SGHTA, FQGNSA. This CDR3 spans 15 amino acids. The CDR3 loop reads CASSPMSGVNYGYTF. Written as DNA, the CDR3 is TGTGCCAGCAGCCCTATGTCCGGTGTGAACTATGGCTACACCTTC.

The V gene is TRBV4-2, the J gene TRBJ2-7; 7 bases line up with TRBD2. This CDR3 is built from 16 residues. Germline V gene sequence: CDR1 LGHNA, CDR2 YNFKEQ. V shed 1 base and J 4 bases; nucleotides not matched to a gene: 10. The CDR3 loop is CASSQGLGGAGYEQYF. The CDR3, as DNA: TGTGCCAGCAGCCAAGGCCTGGGTGGAGCGGGATACGAGCAGTACTTC.

This chain joins TRBV6-5 and TRBJ1-4, with D hard to call. V was trimmed by 8 bases and J by 5 bases, leaving 9 bases between them. The CDR3 totals 12 residues. The V gene's germline CDR1 is MNHEY and CDR2 SVGAGI. CDR3 sequence: CASRRGNEKLFF. The CDR3 bases are TGTGCCAGCCGGCGGGGAAATGAAAAACTGTTTTTT.

This chain connects TRBV18 to TRBJ1-1, with 9 bases matching TRBD1. Germline loops: CDR1 KGHSH, CDR2 LQKENI. The ends lost 0 bases at V and 3 bases at J; junction bases unmatched: 5. This CDR3 has 16 amino acids. Here the CDR3 DNA reads TGTGCCAGCTCACCACCAACAGGGGGCGCGCACACTGAAGCTTTCTTT. Translated, it gives CASSPPTGGAHTEAFF.

The genes are TRBV19 and TRBJ1-2, with 7 nucleotides matching TRBD1. The CDR3 loop spans 15 amino acids. Losses at the gene ends were 4 bases for V and 4 bases for J; bases not matched to a gene: 9. Germline lookup yields CDR1 LNHDA and CDR2 SQIVND (reference sequence). The CDR3 DNA is TGTGCCAGTAGTACGACGGACAGGAGAATCTATGGCTACACCTTC. It specifies CASSTTDRRIYGYTF.

CDR3 nucleotides: TGTGCCAGCAGCTTTACAGGGAGCTCCTACGAGCAGTACTTC. This sequence encodes CASSFTGSSYEQYF. The rearrangement uses TRBV27 and TRBJ2-7; D is possibly TRBD1 (6 bases). The V end lost 6 bases, the J end lost 0 bases, and 12 bases lay between the germline ends. CDR1 is MNHEY, CDR2 SMNVEV, per germline (reference sequence). The CDR3 has 14 amino acids.

The rearrangement joins TRBV27 to TRBJ2-7, with TRBD1 matching over 11 bases. V shed 5 bases, J shed 7 bases, and the junction held 13 bases outside the gene matches. Germline V CDR1 and CDR2: MNHEY, SMNVEV (reference sequence). The CDR3 spans 16 residues. The CDR3 here is CASSLRSGTGGGEQYF. Here the CDR3 DNA reads TGTGCCAGCAGTCTGCGATCTGGGACAGGGGGGGGAGAGCAGTACTTC.

A word on this clone: Germline and junction disagree at one end, which may indicate a read error. V and J are TRBV7-7 and TRBJ2-1; 7 bases line up with TRBD2. CDR1 and CDR2 (germline): SSHAT, FNYEAQ (reference sequence). The length of the CDR3 is 15 residues. CDR3 coding DNA: TGTGCTAGCAGCTTAGACGGACTCCGGGGGGATGAGCAGTTCTTC. It translates to CASSLDGLRGDEQFF.

The V gene is TRBV6-5, the J gene TRBJ2-7; D is possibly TRBD1 (6 bases). In germline, CDR1 is MNHEY, CDR2 SVGAGI. V gave up 5 bases and J gave up 3 bases, with 14 bases separating them. This CDR3 has 14 residues. The CDR3 sequence is CASSTGQNLYEQYF. The DNA of the CDR3 is TGTGCCAGCAGTACTGGACAGAACCTCTACGAGCAGTACTTC.